A single T cell receptor beta chain is shown here with its context. Its specificity is not known. Tagging with unique molecular identifiers was applied to individual cDNA molecules. TCRdb used MiXCR to reprocess the 5' RACE reads, holding one entry per CDR3 protein. The sample lists tens of thousands of distinct CDR3 sequences; approximately 10% were seen once. CDR1 SQVTM and CDR2 ANQGSEA come from the germline V gene. The CDR3 extends over 12 amino acids. With 7 bases removed from V and 1 base from J, the gap between germline ends came to 9 bases. This sample is drawn from a study of early T cells in non-severe SARS-CoV-2 infection. Study as a whole: From unsorted whole blood, bulk RNA was sequenced, and the chains remained unpaired.

The study, taken as a whole, reports: VDJdb matching favored anti-spike CD8 responses, missing private and CD4 specificities.

The source material was whole blood. The TCR comes from an adult who was a healthcare worker with PCR-confirmed SARS-CoV-2 infection or an uninfected control (not recorded which). The gene calls are TRBV29-1 and TRBJ2-3; D is undetermined. CDR3 in DNA: TGCAGCGGTTACAGAGGCACAGATACGCAGTATTTT. Translating it yields CSGYRGTDTQYF.